These 28 T cell receptor beta chains originate from one sample sequenced in a study of T cell responses to AZD1222 COVID-19 vaccine. TCRdb's copy holds only in-frame clones and misses some; the assay was immunoSEQ multiplex PCR. The sample holds around 100,000 clones, more than 90% seen once. This specimen consisted of peripheral blood, obtained on day 0 of AZD1222 vaccination. These receptors were collected from an adult in good health.

The chain has TRBV5-1 and TRBJ1-2, with D possibly being TRBD1 (6 bases). The CDR3 contains 13 residues. Between the trimmed V and J ends, which lost 5 bases and 8 bases, there was a span of 16 bases. The germline V gene encodes CDR1 SGHRS and CDR2 YFSETQ. The CDR3 spells CASSHPGADGYTF. The CDR3 coding sequence is TGCGCCAGCAGTCACCCAGGGGCGGACGGCTACACCTTC.

The chain couples TRBV4-3 to TRBJ2-2; D is possibly TRBD2 (5 bases). The V gene's germline CDR1 is LGHNA and CDR2 YSLEER. This CDR3 is built from 16 residues. Trimming took off 4 bases at V and 0 bases at J, with 12 bases between the two ends. The CDR3 coding sequence is TGCGCCAGCAGCCGGGAGCGCACCCCGAACACCGGGGAGCTGTTTTTT. Encoded protein: CASSRERTPNTGELFF.

This sequence joins TRBV3-1 (or the pseudogene TRBV3-2) and TRBJ1-4; D unresolved. The V gene's germline CDR1 is LGHDT and CDR2 YNNKEL (reference sequence). CDR3 size: 15 residues. V was trimmed by 3 bases and J by 0 bases, leaving 8 bases between them. In DNA form, the CDR3 reads TGTGCCAGCAGCCACACGGTGACAACTAATGAAAAACTGTTTTTT. As protein: CASSHTVTTNEKLFF.

This clone occurred a few times. The V gene is TRBV30, the J gene TRBJ1-3, with D unresolved. Trimming removed 1 base from V and 3 bases from J, with 7 bases in between. The CDR3 consists of 13 residues. From germline, CDR1 is GTSNPN and CDR2 SVGIG (reference sequence). Written as DNA, the CDR3 is TGTGCCTGGAGTGGGGGTAATGGAAACACCATATATTTT. This codes for CAWSGGNGNTIYF.

This chain connects TRBV5-1 to TRBJ1-6, with 8 bases aligning to TRBD1. Germline assignment: CDR1 SGHRS and CDR2 YFSETQ. The CDR3 length is 14 residues. With 5 bases clipped from V and 11 bases from J, the junction kept 9 bases outside the gene matches. CDR3 amino acids: CASSPTGTGTPLHF. DNA for the CDR3: TGCGCCAGCAGTCCAACCGGGACAGGTACACCCCTCCACTTT.

The V call is TRBV4-2, the J call TRBJ2-7, with 9 bases aligning to TRBD2. Germline CDR1 is LGHNA and CDR2 is YNFKEQ. J was trimmed by 2 bases and V by 4 bases; bases with no gene match: 12. There are 17 residues in the CDR3. CDR3 DNA sequence: TGTGCCAGCAGCCCTGCCCCCAGGACTAGCGTTACCTACGAGCAGTACTTC. Its translation: CASSPAPRTSVTYEQYF.

The rearrangement joins TRBV9 to TRBJ2-2, with no clear D. Germline V gene sequence: CDR1 SGDLS, CDR2 YYNGEE. The CDR3 totals 15 residues. V dropped 0 bases and J dropped 4 bases, with 10 bases sitting between them. CDR3 sequence reads: CASSVVGWGTGELFF. CDR3 bases: TGTGCCAGCAGCGTAGTTGGGTGGGGCACCGGGGAGCTGTTTTTT.

The V call is TRBV11-3, the J call TRBJ1-6; D unclear. Trimming left V 5 bases short and J 6 bases short, with 11 bases between. CDR1 SGHNT and CDR2 YENEEA come from the germline V gene. This CDR3 has 14 residues. CDR3 bases: TGTGCCAGCAGCCAAAGTCGTCTTAATTCACCCCTCCACTTT. This gives the protein CASSQSRLNSPLHF.

The V call is TRBV6-5, the J call TRBJ1-6, with D possibly being TRBD1 (5 bases). Trimming removed 5 bases at V and 7 bases at J, with 12 bases between. Germline CDR1 is MNHEY and CDR2 is SVGAGI. The CDR3 is 14 residues long. The CDR3 region is CASSPGRGNSPLHF. CDR3 bases: TGTGCCAGCAGTCCGGGACGTGGGAATTCACCCCTCCACTTT.

This chain links TRBV7-9 with TRBJ2-1, with a possible D match to TRBD2 (6 bases). The CDR3 contains 10 residues. Trimming removed 11 bases from V and 7 bases from J, with 9 bases in between. Germline V lookup: CDR1 SEHNR, CDR2 FQNEAQ (reference sequence). The CDR3 here is CAVRENEQFF. The CDR3 DNA reads as TGTGCCGTTCGGGAGAATGAGCAGTTCTTC.

J is TRBJ1-2 and V is TRBV5-4, with D perhaps TRBD1 (6 bases). The CDR3 contains 15 residues. Trimming removed 0 bases at V and 6 bases at J, with 15 bases between. Germline CDR1 SGHNT, CDR2 YYREEE (reference sequence). CDR3: CASSLESGDWNGYTF. The CDR3 region has the DNA TGTGCCAGCAGCTTGGAGTCAGGGGATTGGAATGGCTACACCTTC.

This clone was recorded only once. CDR3 bases: TGTGCCAGCAGCCCCCGGGAATTAGGGAATGAAAAACTGTTTTTT. Protein: CASSPRELGNEKLFF. V gene TRBV9 combines with J gene TRBJ1-4; D unresolved. The V and J ends lost 4 bases and 5 bases respectively, with 15 bases between them. Germline CDR1 is SGDLS and CDR2 is YYNGEE. This CDR3 comprises 15 residues.

This sequence joins TRBV30 and TRBJ2-1; 11 bases are shared with TRBD2. Germline-derived CDR1 and CDR2 are GTSNPN and SVGIG (reference sequence). The CDR3 length is 14 residues. V was pared by 7 bases and J by 2 bases, with 4 bases of the junction left unmatched. The DNA of the CDR3 is TGTGCCTTCTTAGCGGGAGGGACCTACAATGAGCAGTTCTTC. This translates into CAFLAGGTYNEQFF.

The V gene is TRBV6-5, the J gene TRBJ1-2; TRBD1 is a possible D gene (6 bases). V was cut by 1 base and J by 8 bases, with 20 bases left in between. Germline V CDR1 and CDR2: MNHEY, SVGAGI. There are 16 residues in the CDR3. The CDR3 loop reads CASSYLGRDITGGYTF. The CDR3 DNA reads as TGTGCCAGCAGTTACTTAGGCCGGGACATCACCGGAGGCTACACCTTC.

The rearrangement uses TRBV5-1 and TRBJ2-2; 9 positions agree with TRBD2. With V trimmed by 4 bases and J by 1 base, 5 bases remained unmatched. The CDR3 is made up of 16 amino acids. Germline V gives CDR1 SGHRS, CDR2 YFSETQ. The DNA for the CDR3 is TGCGCCAGCAGCCAGGCGGGGGGGCGGAACACCGGGGAGCTGTTTTTT. Translated: CASSQAGGRNTGELFF. The variable domain in full, completed from reference TRBV5-1 and TRBJ2-2, reads KAGVTQTPRYLIKTRGQQVTLSCSPISGHRSVSWYQQTPGQGLQFLFEYFSETQRNKGNFPGRFSGRQFSNSRSEMNVSTLELGDSALYLCASSQAGGRNTGELFFGEGSRLTVL.

The J gene is TRBJ2-3, the V gene TRBV9, with 12 positions matching TRBD2. Germline V gene sequence: CDR1 SGDLS, CDR2 YYNGEE. The CDR3 consists of 16 residues. V trimming: 3 bases; J trimming: 0 bases; junction bases outside the gene matches: 2. CDR3 in amino acids: CASSALAGGSTDTQYF. Written as DNA, the CDR3 is TGTGCCAGCAGCGCACTAGCGGGGGGTAGCACAGATACGCAGTATTTT.

The chain is built from TRBV4-1 and TRBJ2-7, with a tentative D call TRBD1 (5 bases). CDR3 size: 14 residues. The germline gives CDR1 MGHRA, CDR2 YSYEKL. Trimming pared 1 base from V and 0 bases from J, leaving 7 bases between. The CDR3 nucleotides are TGCGCCAGCAGCCAAGTAGGGGACTCCTACGAGCAGTACTTC. It codes for CASSQVGDSYEQYF.

The V gene is TRBV6-2 or TRBV6-3, the J gene TRBJ1-5; maybe TRBD1 (6 bases). V lost 0 bases and J 6 bases, leaving 12 bases between the germline ends. The CDR3 has 15 amino acids. Germline values: CDR1 MNHEY, CDR2 SVGEGT. The CDR3 region has the DNA TGTGCCAGCAGTTACTCGAAACGGGGGGCTCAGCCCCAGCATTTT. This codes for CASSYSKRGAQPQHF.

The V call is TRBV20-1, the J call TRBJ1-6; possibly TRBD1 for D (6 bases). The germline V gene has CDR1 DFQATT and CDR2 SNEGSKA (reference sequence). Trimming removed 3 bases from V and 7 bases from J, with 19 bases in between. This CDR3 region has 16 residues. This chain's CDR3 is CSASTAAGGPNSPLHF. DNA for the CDR3: TGCAGTGCTAGTACCGCGGCCGGGGGCCCCAATTCACCCCTCCACTTT.

This clone is a singleton in its sample. The V and J genes are TRBV7-8 and TRBJ1-2, with TRBD1 as a possible D gene (6 bases). This CDR3 comprises 13 residues. V shed 5 bases and J shed 4 bases, with 11 bases lying between them. CDR1 and CDR2 (germline): SGHVS, FQNEAQ. The chain's CDR3 is CASSRTESYGYTF. The CDR3 bases are TGTGCCAGCAGCCGGACAGAATCCTATGGCTACACCTTC. Full variable domain (outside the CDR3, taken from reference TRBV7-8 and TRBJ1-2): GAGVSQSPRYKVAKRGQDVALRCDPISGHVSLFWYQQALGQGPEFLTYFQNEAQLDKSGLPSDRFFAERPEGSVSTLKIQRTQQEDSAVYLCASSRTESYGYTFGSGTRLTVV.

The J gene is TRBJ2-1, the V gene TRBV29-1, with D possibly matching TRBD2 (6 bases). Trimming pared 6 bases from V and 4 bases from J, leaving 10 bases between. Germline V lookup: CDR1 SQVTM, CDR2 ANQGSEA. The CDR3 is 12 amino acids. CDR3 DNA: TGCAGCGTGGGGGACTCATACAATGAGCAGTTCTTC. This sequence encodes CSVGDSYNEQFF.

This clone was recorded only once. The chain is built from TRBV6-5 and TRBJ1-6; D unresolved. The CDR3 is made up of 12 amino acids. Trimming stripped 8 bases from V and 5 bases from J, with 7 bases between. CDR1 and CDR2 from the germline V gene are MNHEY and SVGAGI. The chain's CDR3 is CASAADNSPLHF. CDR3 coding DNA: TGTGCCAGCGCGGCAGATAATTCACCCCTCCACTTT.

The J gene is TRBJ1-3, the V gene TRBV18; D unclear. CDR3 size: 14 residues. The V end lost 3 bases, the J end lost 0 bases, and 6 bases lay between the germline ends. Germline V lookup: CDR1 KGHSH, CDR2 LQKENI. Here the CDR3 DNA reads TGTGCCAGCTCACCCAACAGCTCTGGAAACACCATATATTTT. It translates to CASSPNSSGNTIYF.

This clone is a singleton in its sample. This chain connects TRBV7-3 to TRBJ2-6, with D hard to call. The CDR3 has 15 residues. The germline CDR1 and CDR2 sequences are SGHTA and FQGTGA. The V gene lost 0 bases and the J gene lost 1 base, with 4 bases spanning the gap. CDR3: CASSLTSSGANVLTF. In DNA, the CDR3 is TGTGCCAGCAGCTTAACGTCTTCTGGGGCCAACGTCCTGACTTTC.

The genes are TRBV28 and TRBJ1-1, with a possible D match to TRBD1 (6 bases). Per germline, CDR1 MDHEN and CDR2 SYDVKM. The CDR3 length is 11 residues. V gave up 6 bases and J gave up 8 bases, with 10 bases separating them. Here the CDR3 DNA reads TGTGCCAGCAGCCCTGGGACAGAAGCTTTCTTT. This encodes CASSPGTEAFF.

J is TRBJ1-2 and V is TRBV27, with D maybe TRBD1 (5 bases). The CDR3 extends over 13 amino acids. The V end lost 7 bases, the J end lost 2 bases, and 11 bases lay between the germline ends. Per germline, CDR1 MNHEY and CDR2 SMNVEV (reference sequence). The CDR3 DNA is TGTGCCAGCAAGGAGGGGCTCAACTATGGCTACACCTTC. Protein sequence: CASKEGLNYGYTF.

The V call is TRBV19, the J call TRBJ1-2; 8 bases line up with TRBD1. The CDR3 is 14 amino acids. Germline CDR1 reads LNHDA; CDR2 reads SQIVND (reference sequence). V lost 5 bases, J lost 2 bases, and 4 bases stayed unmatched. The CDR3 loop reads CASSYNRGNYGYTF. Here the CDR3 DNA reads TGTGCCAGTAGTTACAACAGGGGGAACTATGGCTACACCTTC.

The V and J genes are TRBV9 and TRBJ1-1; no definite D call. CDR1 SGDLS and CDR2 YYNGEE come from the germline V gene. The CDR3 sequence is 15 residues long. V lost 4 bases and J lost 1, with 14 bases in between. The CDR3 DNA reads TGTGCCAGCAGCCCCAGGTTGGGGTCGAACACTGAAGCTTTCTTT. This translates into CASSPRLGSNTEAFF.